The 10 T cell receptor beta chains listed next were all sequenced from one sample in a study of blood T cell repertoires in COVID-19. TCRdb keeps only in-frame clones here, not all; method: immunoSEQ multiplex PCR. The data show about 70,000 clones, around nine tenths seen once. Input material: peripheral blood. These receptors were collected from a woman aged 55-70 years with acute or convalescent COVID-19.

The chain joins TRBV2 to TRBJ1-3; D uncertain. Germline loops: CDR1 SNHLY, CDR2 FYNNEI. Trimming stripped 4 bases from V and 4 bases from J, with 8 bases between. The length of the CDR3 is 13 residues. As DNA, the CDR3 is TGTGCCAGCAGTGGAGTATACGGAAACACCATATATTTT. Its protein is CASSGVYGNTIYF.

The chain joins TRBV5-1 to TRBJ2-7; no clear D. With 0 bases removed from V and 2 bases from J, the gap between germline ends came to 12 bases. Germline V gene sequence: CDR1 SGHRS, CDR2 YFSETQ. This CDR3 contains 15 residues. CDR3 in amino acids: CASSLESSPAYEQYF. In nucleotides, the CDR3 is TGCGCCAGCAGCTTGGAGTCATCACCGGCCTACGAGCAGTACTTC.

The chain has TRBV3-1 (or the pseudogene TRBV3-2) and TRBJ2-3; 8 nucleotides align to TRBD2. Germline trimming cut 4 bases from V and 3 bases from J; bases unmatched to any gene: 6. This CDR3 has 15 amino acids. The V gene's germline CDR1 is LGHDT and CDR2 YNNKEL (reference sequence). In DNA, the CDR3 is TGTGCCAGCAGCCTACGGGGGGGCGGGACAGATACGCAGTATTTT. It yields the protein CASSLRGGGTDTQYF.

V is TRBV5-1 and J is TRBJ1-4; D gene unclear. The CDR3 is 16 residues long. Trimming removed 4 bases from V and 5 bases from J, with 18 bases in between. The germline gives CDR1 SGHRS, CDR2 YFSETQ. DNA for the CDR3: TGCGCCAGCAGCCCGGAGGTGGGCGCCGGGAATGAAAAACTGTTTTTT. Encoded protein: CASSPEVGAGNEKLFF.

V usage is TRBV10-3 and J usage is TRBJ2-7, with TRBD1 identical over 9 bases. This CDR3 is 17 amino acids long. V shed 3 bases, J shed 7 bases, and the junction held 16 bases outside the gene matches. Germline CDR1 ENHRY, CDR2 SYGVKD. Here the CDR3 DNA reads TGTGCCATCAGTGAATCGAGGGGACAGGGCCCTACCCAGGAGCAGTACTTC. It encodes CAISESRGQGPTQEQYF.

The gene calls are TRBV6-5 and TRBJ1-4; D gene uncertain. From germline, CDR1 is MNHEY and CDR2 SVGAGI. V gave up 7 bases and J gave up 6 bases, with 6 bases separating them. CDR3 length: 11 residues. The CDR3 sequence is CASTPDEKLFF. The CDR3 DNA follows: TGTGCCAGCACTCCAGATGAAAAACTGTTTTTT.

The chain combines TRBV3-1 (or the pseudogene TRBV3-2) with TRBJ1-2; D gene ambiguous. CDR3 length: 15 residues. Germline CDR1 reads LGHDT; CDR2 reads YNNKEL (reference sequence). V lost 3 bases and J 1 base, leaving 12 bases between the germline ends. Written as DNA, the CDR3 is TGTGCCAGCAGCCATGGCCGGGGAGGTAACTATGGCTACACCTTC. It specifies CASSHGRGGNYGYTF.

The rearrangement links TRBV6-4 to TRBJ1-5; a weak D match, TRBD1 (6 bases). The length of the CDR3 is 15 residues. Germline assignment: CDR1 MRHNA and CDR2 SNTAGT. Trimming shortened V by 3 bases and J by 0 bases, and 9 bases separated the two germline ends. CDR3 amino acids: CASSEQGYSNQPQHF. The DNA of the CDR3 is TGTGCCAGCAGTGAACAGGGTTATAGCAATCAGCCCCAGCATTTT.

The J gene is TRBJ2-2, the V gene TRBV3-1 (or the pseudogene TRBV3-2); 7 nucleotides align to TRBD2. The CDR3 covers 15 residues. CDR1 is LGHDT, CDR2 YNNKEL, per germline (reference sequence). V dropped 3 bases and J dropped 5; count of bases not matched to a gene: 6. The CDR3 is CASSHSDGRTGELFF. The CDR3 nucleotides are TGTGCCAGCAGCCATTCTGACGGGAGGACCGGGGAGCTGTTTTTT.

V and J are TRBV23-1 and TRBJ2-5; D is perhaps TRBD1 (5 bases). TRBV23-1 is recorded as an ORF, its role being uncertain. The CDR3 is 15 amino acids. V was shortened by 0 bases and J by 5 bases, with 13 bases between the two germline ends. CDR3 residues: CASSQSSQGLETQYF. CDR3 sequence (DNA): TGCGCCAGCAGTCAATCGTCCCAGGGTCTGGAGACCCAGTACTTC.